The 11 T cell receptor beta chains listed next were all sequenced from one sample in a study of cytomegalovirus exposure and HLA in healthy donors. 13 Jbeta primers and 60 Vbeta primers were used for the PCR. TCRdb keeps only in-frame clones here, not all; method: immunoSEQ multiplex PCR. Here the sample spans about 83,000 clones, 75% to 85% being singletons. Sequenced sample: PBMCs. These receptors all stem from a woman aged 25 to 45 in good health and CMV-seronegative.

This clone was seen a handful of times. The genes are TRBV29-1 and TRBJ2-2; 12 bases agree with TRBD2. Germline-derived CDR1 and CDR2 are SQVTM and ANQGSEA. The J segment lost 5 bases and the V segment lost 3 bases, leaving 7 bases of the junction unmatched. This CDR3 region has 16 residues. The CDR3, as DNA: TGCAGCGTTGACACGCCTCTAGCGGGAGGGACCGGGGAGCTGTTTTTT. This encodes CSVDTPLAGGTGELFF.

The rearrangement links TRBV15 to TRBJ1-2; 12 bases are a match to TRBD1. The V gene end was trimmed by 3 bases and the J gene end by 7 bases; junction bases not matched to a gene: 3. The CDR3 spans 14 residues. Germline V lookup: CDR1 LNHNV, CDR2 YYDKDF (reference sequence). DNA for the CDR3: TGTGCCACCAGCAGGGGACAGGGGGCTGGTGGCTACACCTTC. This codes for CATSRGQGAGGYTF. Full variable domain (rest looked up from reference TRBV15 and TRBJ1-2): DAMVIQNPRYQVTQFGKPVTLSCSQTLNHNVMYWYQQKSSQAPKLLFHYYDKDFNNEADTPDNFQSRRPNTSFCFLDIRSPGLGDTAMYLCATSRGQGAGGYTFGSGTRLTVV.

This clone was observed a handful of times. The CDR3 reads CASYRTPQETQYF. The CDR3 bases are TGTGCCAGCTATCGGACACCTCAAGAGACCCAGTACTTC. The rearrangement links TRBV28 to TRBJ2-5, with D possibly matching TRBD1 (5 bases). CDR1 and CDR2 from the germline V gene are MDHEN and SYDVKM. This CDR3 region has 13 residues. V lost 8 bases, J lost 2 bases, and 12 bases lay in between.

The gene calls are TRBV5-1 and TRBJ2-1, with a possible D match to TRBD2 (5 bases). The CDR3 is 17 amino acids. Deletions cut 4 bases from V and 7 bases from J, with 24 bases between. Germline CDR1 SGHRS, CDR2 YFSETQ. The CDR3 spells CASSPFSPDATGNEQFF. The CDR3 coding sequence is TGCGCCAGCAGCCCGTTCTCCCCGGATGCAACGGGGAATGAGCAGTTCTTC.

The chain employs TRBV7-9 and TRBJ2-7, with D maybe TRBD1 (6 bases). CDR3 length: 13 residues. Germline CDR1 and CDR2: SEHNR and FQNEAQ (reference sequence). V was clipped by 10 bases and J by 3 bases, with 16 bases between them. The DNA for the CDR3 is TGTGCCACCCTCCGGGACAACCGCTACGAGCAGTACTTC. This sequence encodes CATLRDNRYEQYF. Complete variable domain (other parts from reference TRBV7-9 and TRBJ2-7): DTGVSQNPRHKITKRGQNVTFRCDPISEHNRLYWYRQTLGQGPEFLTYFQNEAQLEKSRLLSDRFSAERPKGSFSTLEIQRTEQGDSAMYLCATLRDNRYEQYFGPGTRLTVT.

The V and J genes are TRBV5-1 and TRBJ2-3, with 7 bases fitting TRBD2. Germline V gene data show CDR1 as SGHRS and CDR2 as YFSETQ. V gave up 7 bases and J gave up 0 bases; unmatched junction bases: 11. The CDR3 consists of 16 residues. CDR3 in DNA: TGCGCCAGCCGCAGACGGCTAGCGGAAAGCACAGATACGCAGTATTTT. As protein: CASRRRLAESTDTQYF.

There are a few counts of this clone. The chain joins TRBV5-6 to TRBJ2-3; the match to TRBD1 covers 7 bases. The germline gives CDR1 SGHDT, CDR2 YYEEEE. Germline trimming cut 0 bases from V and 0 bases from J; bases unmatched to any gene: 1. The CDR3 totals 15 residues. Here the CDR3 reads CASSLEQGSTDTQYF. The CDR3 DNA follows: TGTGCCAGCAGCTTGGAACAGGGGAGCACAGATACGCAGTATTTT.

V and J are TRBV27 and TRBJ1-1; TRBD1 aligns across 10 bases. The CDR3 covers 14 residues. Per germline, CDR1 MNHEY and CDR2 SMNVEV (reference sequence). The V segment lost 6 bases and the J segment 5 bases; nucleotides outside the gene matches: 6. The CDR3 loop reads CASSRTGGGTEAFF. The CDR3 DNA sequence: TGTGCCAGCAGCCGGACAGGGGGGGGGACTGAAGCTTTCTTT.

This chain uses TRBV11-2 with TRBJ2-3, with 10 bases aligning to TRBD2. The CDR3 extends over 18 amino acids. V lost 1 base, J lost 1 base, and 8 bases stayed unmatched. The germline gives CDR1 SGHAT, CDR2 FQNNGV. The CDR3 here is CASSLGLAGPSGTDTQYF. DNA of the CDR3: TGTGCCAGCAGCTTAGGACTAGCGGGCCCCTCTGGCACAGATACGCAGTATTTT.

The gene calls are TRBV6-1 and TRBJ2-1; TRBD2 matches 9 bases. After removal of 2 bases from V and 6 bases from J, the junction contained 5 bases not matched to a gene. Germline V gene lookup returns CDR1 MNHNS and CDR2 SASEGT. This CDR3 comprises 15 residues. The CDR3 DNA is TGTGCCAGCAGTGAACGACTAGCGGCCTCCAATGAGCAGTTCTTC. Protein sequence: CASSERLAASNEQFF.

V is TRBV5-1 and J is TRBJ1-4, with D perhaps TRBD1 (5 bases). CDR1 and CDR2 from the germline V gene are SGHRS and YFSETQ. The CDR3 extends over 14 amino acids. The V gene lost 0 bases and the J gene lost 8 bases, with 11 bases spanning the gap. The CDR3 DNA sequence: TGCGCCAGCAGCTTGGTGGGGGGACGGGAAAAACTGTTTTTT. Its protein product is CASSLVGGREKLFF.